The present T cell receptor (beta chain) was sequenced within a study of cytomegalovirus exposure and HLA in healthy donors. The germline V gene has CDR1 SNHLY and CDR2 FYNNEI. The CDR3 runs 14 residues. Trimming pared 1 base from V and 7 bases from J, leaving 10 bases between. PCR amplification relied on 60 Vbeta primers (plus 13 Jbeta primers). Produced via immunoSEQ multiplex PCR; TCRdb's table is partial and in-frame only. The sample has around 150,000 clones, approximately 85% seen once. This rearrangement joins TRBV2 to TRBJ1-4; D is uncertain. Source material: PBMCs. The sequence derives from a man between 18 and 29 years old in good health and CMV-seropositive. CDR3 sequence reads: CASSEGRRIEKLFF. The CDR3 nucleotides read TGTGCCAGCAGTGAAGGACGGAGGATTGAAAAACTGTTTTTT.